This is a list of T cell receptor beta chains from one sample in a study of T-cell memory formation after mild COVID-19. MiXCR, run by TCRdb on the 5' RACE reads, gives a single entry per CDR3 protein. The table lists 350,000 to 450,000 distinct CDR3 sequences, roughly a quarter of them singletons. What was sequenced was PBMCs or a T cell subset sorted from them (not recorded which). All receptors derive from an adult woman who had mild COVID-19 (a few samples of this study predate the infection). Cell type and time point are not known. Both conserved end residues are trimmed from each CDR3.

TRBJ1-2 TRBV27 ASRASGQAHYGYT
TRBJ2-7 TRBV4-1 ASSLEWSAGTYYEQY
TRBJ1-4 TRBV27 ASRQTPGGWEKLF
TRBJ2-7 TRBV20-1 SASFPYEQY
TRBJ2-5 TRBV5-4 ASSAKETQY
TRBJ1-1 TRBV24-1 ATSDPSRGAEAF
TRBJ1-1 TRBV14 ASSQVDRGRKMAF
TRBJ1-2 TRBV20-1 SADGEDPYGYT
TRBJ2-1 TRBV7-6 ASSFGTTFPYNEQF
TRBJ2-7 TRBV7-2 ASSLRLHSYEQY
TRBJ2-6 TRBV19 ASSIASGGAGANVLT
TRBJ2-2 TRBV7-2 ASSATLGLAGYGELF
TRBJ2-1 TRBV7-9 ASSTWTDEQF
TRBJ1-6 TRBV9 ASSDRGSPLH
TRBJ2-1 TRBV7-6 ASSPLGLRGRDNEQF
TRBJ1-5 TRBV18 ASSSHSDQPQH
TRBJ1-3 TRBV3-1 ASSQTGPGAGNTIY
TRBJ2-5 TRBV5-1 ASSLTSGAREETQY
TRBJ1-1 TRBV6-2/TRBV6-3 ASSSRLNTEAF
TRBJ2-1 TRBV7-2 ASSLEATGGYNEQF
TRBJ2-7 TRBV7-9 ASSQTWAPYEQY
TRBJ1-6 TRBV7-9 ASSPLGGQSENSPLH
TRBJ2-3 TRBV7-6 ASSFLWGRDTQY
TRBJ1-3 TRBV2 ASRGQGIISGNTIY
TRBJ2-3 TRBV7-9 ASSQGEGARTDTQY
TRBJ2-3 TRBV7-8 ASSFQGGGLTDTQY
TRBJ1-5 TRBV3-1 ASSQGPQGGQPQH
TRBJ2-3 TRBV5-1 ASRYAGTDTQY
TRBJ2-5 TRBV9 ASSQQSETQY
TRBJ2-5 TRBV2 ASSQGTSGRGETQY
TRBJ1-6 TRBV27 ASRQTDVNSPLH
TRBJ2-7 TRBV9 ASSGGTGASSYEQY
TRBJ2-2 TRBV7-6 ASSSSPGQSTGELF
TRBJ2-7 TRBV5-6 ASSPDRGRRGEQY
TRBJ2-1 TRBV12-3/TRBV12-4 ASGSGGRGNEQF
TRBJ2-5 TRBV2 ASSVSWGVVETQY
TRBJ1-1 TRBV12-3/TRBV12-4 ASSLALGQGEKNTEAF
TRBJ2-5 TRBV7-9 ASSLEAGRQETQY
TRBJ2-7 TRBV6-5 ASSYSTTGLGEQY
TRBJ2-7 TRBV29-1 SVWTGLDEQY
TRBJ2-5 TRBV12-3/TRBV12-4 ASSHPGPEQETQY
TRBJ2-5 TRBV3-2 ASSQLRLKETQY
TRBJ2-7 TRBV7-2 ASSSNFGMLRSYEQY
TRBJ1-1 TRBV18 ASSTGGEAF